This T cell receptor (beta chain) was sequenced for a study of blood T cell repertoires in COVID-19. The V gene lost 2 bases and the J gene lost 5 bases, with 16 bases spanning the gap. The CDR3 consists of 16 residues. Germline-derived CDR1 and CDR2 are LNHDA and SQIVND (reference sequence). The assay was immunoSEQ multiplex PCR, and TCRdb's table has in-frame clones only and misses some. The sample shows over 55,000 clones, 70% to 90% of them seen only once. This receptor was identified in a woman between 35 and 50 years old with acute COVID-19. The rearrangement uses TRBV19 and TRBJ1-5; D might be TRBD1 (6 bases). Sequencing used PBMCs or T cells enriched from blood (not recorded which). CDR3 sequence: CASSIQVGAGDQPQHF. The CDR3 coding sequence is TGTGCCAGTAGTATACAAGTGGGGGCAGGGGATCAGCCCCAGCATTTT.